The 20 T cell receptor beta chains in this list originate from one sample, sequenced in a study of T cell responses to AZD1222 COVID-19 vaccine. Method: immunoSEQ multiplex PCR; TCRdb's copy keeps in-frame clones and lacks some. The data contain approximately 92,000 clones, 87% of them singletons. Source: peripheral blood, taken on day 0 of AZD1222 vaccination. These receptors originate from an adult in good health.

This chain joins TRBV19 and TRBJ1-5, with D tentatively TRBD1 (5 bases). CDR1 LNHDA and CDR2 SQIVND come from the germline V gene (reference sequence). CDR3 size: 15 residues. The ends were cut back, 6 bases at V and 2 bases at J, with 14 bases in the middle. In nucleotides, the CDR3 is TGTGCCAGTAGCCCGGGGGGGGAGCGCAATCAGCCCCAGCATTTT. It codes for CASSPGGERNQPQHF.

The rearrangement joins TRBV6-2 or TRBV6-3 to TRBJ1-2; D unclear. The CDR3 loop spans 11 amino acids. Germline lookup yields CDR1 MNHEY and CDR2 SVGEGT. Trimming removed 6 bases at V and 3 bases at J, with 5 bases between. CDR3 bases: TGTGCCAGCAGCCAAGACTATGGCTACACCTTC. It is translated as CASSQDYGYTF.

The rearrangement joins TRBV7-9 to TRBJ1-2; D may be TRBD1 (5 bases). In germline, CDR1 is SEHNR, CDR2 FQNEAQ (reference sequence). V was clipped by 5 bases and J by 4 bases, with 11 bases between them. The CDR3 is made up of 13 amino acids. The CDR3 sequence is CASSPRDFYGYTF. In nucleotides, the CDR3 is TGTGCCAGCAGCCCAAGGGACTTCTATGGCTACACCTTC. The variable domain in full, completed from reference TRBV7-9 and TRBJ1-2, reads DTGVSQNPRHKITKRGQNVTFRCDPISEHNRLYWYRQTLGQGPEFLTYFQNEAQLEKSRLLSDRFSAERPKGSFSTLEIQRTEQGDSAMYLCASSPRDFYGYTFGSGTRLTVV.

V is TRBV7-9 and J is TRBJ2-1; D possibly corresponds to TRBD1 (6 bases). The CDR3 is 15 residues long. The V end lost 5 bases, the J end lost 0 bases, and 11 bases lay between the germline ends. Germline lookup yields CDR1 SEHNR and CDR2 FQNEAQ (reference sequence). CDR3 sequence reads: CASSPGTNSYNEQFF. CDR3 DNA: TGTGCCAGCAGCCCGGGGACAAACTCCTACAATGAGCAGTTCTTC.

The CDR3 loop reads CATSDFSGRAGDTQYF. CDR3 bases: TGTGCCACCAGTGATTTCAGCGGGAGGGCCGGAGATACGCAGTATTTT. J is TRBJ2-3 and V is TRBV24-1; 10 bases align to TRBD2. Germline V gene sequence: CDR1 KGHDR, CDR2 SFDVKD. Trimming removed 1 base from V and 5 bases from J; junction bases left unmatched: 5. There are 16 residues in the CDR3.

This rearrangement joins TRBV15 to TRBJ1-4; TRBD1 might be the D (6 bases). The CDR3 contains 16 residues. Looked up from germline, CDR1 is LNHNV and CDR2 is YYDKDF (reference sequence). V was shortened by 0 bases and J by 2 bases, with 10 bases between the two germline ends. The CDR3 sequence is CATSREIGGTNEKLFF. In DNA, the CDR3 is TGTGCCACCAGCAGAGAAATCGGGGGCACTAATGAAAAACTGTTTTTT.

This rearrangement joins TRBV6-5 to TRBJ1-1; the D gene is possibly TRBD1 (5 bases). Trimming pared 5 bases from V and 1 base from J, leaving 11 bases between. In germline, CDR1 is MNHEY, CDR2 SVGAGI. The CDR3 covers 14 residues. As DNA, the CDR3 is TGTGCCAGCAGTCCAAATCAGGGGAACACTGAAGCTTTCTTT. It specifies CASSPNQGNTEAFF.

V usage is TRBV2 and J usage is TRBJ2-2; 9 bases line up with TRBD1. CDR3 size: 14 residues. In germline, CDR1 is SNHLY, CDR2 FYNNEI. J gave up 5 bases and V 10 bases, and 8 bases lay outside the gene matches. The CDR3 spells CATQQGARTGELFF. Here the CDR3 DNA reads TGTGCCACCCAACAGGGGGCGCGTACCGGGGAGCTGTTTTTT.

This clone was detected only once. The V gene is TRBV30, the J gene TRBJ1-4; 7 bases are a match to TRBD1. The V gene end was trimmed by 7 bases and the J gene end by 8 bases; junction bases not matched to a gene: 7. The germline CDR1 and CDR2 sequences are GTSNPN and SVGIG (reference sequence). CDR3 size: 12 residues. As DNA, the CDR3 is TGTGCCTCCGACAGGGACGGAGAAAAACTGTTTTTT. Residues: CASDRDGEKLFF.

The chain recombines TRBV14 with TRBJ2-3, with D hard to call. Between the trimmed V and J ends, which lost 2 bases and 0 bases, there was a span of 6 bases. CDR3 size: 14 residues. The germline CDR1 and CDR2 sequences are SGHDN and FVKESK. Here the CDR3 reads CASSQLASTDTQYF. The CDR3 DNA reads as TGTGCCAGCAGCCAATTGGCAAGCACAGATACGCAGTATTTT.

V is TRBV4-1 and J is TRBJ2-6; 7 nucleotides align to TRBD1. This CDR3 region has 18 residues. V was clipped by 0 bases and J by 0 bases; unmatched bases: 5. Germline CDR1 MGHRA, CDR2 YSYEKL. This chain's CDR3 is CASSQEQGSDSGANVLTF. The CDR3 DNA sequence: TGCGCCAGCAGCCAAGAACAGGGGTCGGACTCTGGGGCCAACGTCCTGACTTTC.

V usage is TRBV29-1 and J usage is TRBJ1-1, with D maybe TRBD1 (6 bases). From germline, CDR1 is SQVTM and CDR2 ANQGSEA. Trimming took off 6 bases at V and 4 bases at J, with 12 bases between the two ends. The CDR3 sequence is 12 residues long. The CDR3 sequence: CSVDRQGTEAFF. In DNA, the CDR3 is TGCAGCGTCGACAGGCAGGGCACTGAAGCTTTCTTT.

This clone has a single count. V usage is TRBV2 and J usage is TRBJ1-4; 9 nucleotides match TRBD1. With V trimmed by 6 bases and J by 8 bases, 10 bases remained unmatched. This CDR3 is 15 amino acids long. CDR1 is SNHLY, CDR2 FYNNEI, per germline. In DNA, the CDR3 is TGTGCCAGCAGGTTGGACAGGGGCGGGGAGGAAAAACTGTTTTTT. Translated, it gives CASRLDRGGEEKLFF. Full variable domain (outside the CDR3, taken from reference TRBV2 and TRBJ1-4): EPEVTQTPSHQVTQMGQEVILRCVPISNHLYFYWYRQILGQKVEFLVSFYNNEISEKSEIFDDQFSVERPDGSNFTLKIRSTKLEDSAMYFCASRLDRGGEEKLFFGSGTQLSVL.

This clone was seen a handful of times. This chain links TRBV18 with TRBJ2-2; D remains ambiguous. Deletions cut 0 bases from V and 3 bases from J, with 8 bases between. Germline CDR1 is KGHSH and CDR2 is LQKENI. This CDR3 comprises 15 residues. The CDR3 loop is CASSPPRLYTGELFF. The CDR3 nucleotides read TGTGCCAGCTCACCACCCCGACTGTACACCGGGGAGCTGTTTTTT.

The chain is built from TRBV6-5 and TRBJ2-3; weak D call: TRBD1 (6 bases). CDR1 is MNHEY, CDR2 SVGAGI, per germline. The V gene lost 0 bases and the J gene lost 0 bases, with 7 bases spanning the gap. CDR3 length: 15 amino acids. The CDR3 is CASSYSTGSTDTQYF. CDR3 DNA sequence: TGTGCCAGCAGTTACTCAACAGGGAGCACAGATACGCAGTATTTT.

The V and J genes are TRBV6-5 and TRBJ2-7; the D gene is possibly TRBD1 (6 bases). Trimming took off 0 bases at V and 4 bases at J, with 13 bases between the two ends. Germline CDR1 and CDR2: MNHEY and SVGAGI. This CDR3 contains 15 residues. The CDR3 reads CASSYSAGERYEQYF. The CDR3 coding sequence is TGTGCCAGCAGTTACTCGGCAGGGGAAAGGTACGAGCAGTACTTC.

The chain recombines TRBV5-1 with TRBJ1-2; TRBD1 matches 7 bases. This CDR3 is built from 13 residues. V was clipped by 3 bases and J by 4 bases; unmatched bases: 3. Germline CDR1 and CDR2: SGHRS and YFSETQ. CDR3 amino acids: CASSSGGSYGYTF. The DNA for the CDR3 is TGCGCCAGCAGCTCAGGGGGTAGCTATGGCTACACCTTC.

The sample holds one count of this clone. This rearrangement joins TRBV5-4 to TRBJ1-4, with D hard to call. V was shortened by 0 bases and J by 3 bases, with 9 bases between the two germline ends. The CDR3 has 15 residues. Germline loops: CDR1 SGHNT, CDR2 YYREEE (reference sequence). CDR3 bases: TGTGCCAGCAGCTTGGGGGCATCGGCTAATGAAAAACTGTTTTTT. It translates to CASSLGASANEKLFF.

V is TRBV7-9 and J is TRBJ1-1, with D unresolved. The CDR3 runs to 17 residues. The germline V and J ends were trimmed by 3 bases and 1 base, with 18 bases remaining between them. Germline CDR1 reads SEHNR; CDR2 reads FQNEAQ (reference sequence). CDR3 coding DNA: TGTGCCAGCAGCTTTATATTGCCTGGACGGCCGAACACTGAAGCTTTCTTT. Its translation is CASSFILPGRPNTEAFF.

This chain links TRBV14 with TRBJ2-6; a weak D match, TRBD2 (6 bases). V was shortened by 1 base and J by 2 bases, with 6 bases between the two germline ends. Germline CDR1 is SGHDN and CDR2 is FVKESK. This CDR3 region has 15 residues. CDR3 loop: CASSQAGAGANVLTF. The CDR3 DNA follows: TGTGCCAGCAGCCAAGCGGGGGCTGGGGCCAACGTCCTGACTTTC.